The 26 T cell receptor beta chains in this list originate from one sample, sequenced in a study of blood T cell repertoires in COVID-19. Assay used: immunoSEQ multiplex PCR; TCRdb lists only in-frame clones, some missing. The table records around 200,000 clones, around 83% of them present only once. The source material was peripheral blood. These receptors originate from a man over 45 with active or convalescent COVID-19.

V gene TRBV2 combines with J gene TRBJ1-1; possibly TRBD1 for D (5 bases). Trimming stripped 6 bases from V and 6 bases from J, with 11 bases between. Germline V gene data show CDR1 as SNHLY and CDR2 as FYNNEI. This CDR3 is built from 12 residues. The CDR3 region has the DNA TGTGCCAGCAGGACGGACATTTCTGAAGCTTTCTTT. It encodes CASRTDISEAFF.

This sequence joins TRBV6-5 and TRBJ2-2, with a weak D call TRBD2 (6 bases). This CDR3 is 13 amino acids long. V lost 9 bases and J 7 bases, leaving 15 bases between the germline ends. Germline CDR1 reads MNHEY; CDR2 reads SVGAGI. The CDR3 reads CASTPGVIGELFF. As DNA, the CDR3 is TGTGCCAGTACCCCGGGAGTCATCGGGGAGCTGTTTTTT.

V is TRBV18 and J is TRBJ2-2; D is perhaps TRBD1 (5 bases). CDR1 KGHSH and CDR2 LQKENI come from the germline V gene. The ends were cut back, 6 bases at V and 3 bases at J, with 11 bases in the middle. CDR3 size: 14 residues. The CDR3 loop is CASSLKQDTGELFF. CDR3 coding DNA: TGTGCCAGCTCCCTTAAACAGGACACCGGGGAGCTGTTTTTT. Complete variable domain (other parts from reference TRBV18 and TRBJ2-2): NAGVMQNPRHLVRRRGQEARLRCSPMKGHSHVYWYRQLPEEGLKFMVYLQKENIIDESGMPKERFSAEFPKEGPSILRIQQVVRGDSAAYFCASSLKQDTGELFFGEGSRLTVL.

This clone was observed a few times. The J gene is TRBJ2-5, the V gene TRBV3-1 (or the pseudogene TRBV3-2); D not certain. The CDR3 has 15 amino acids. V was pared by 3 bases and J by 3 bases, with 14 bases between. Germline CDR1 and CDR2: LGHDT and YNNKEL (reference sequence). CDR3 bases: TGTGCCAGCAGCCAGACCGGTCCAACTAAAGAGACCCAGTACTTC. Translating it yields CASSQTGPTKETQYF.

The chain couples TRBV19 to TRBJ1-1, with D perhaps matching TRBD1 (5 bases). V was clipped by 6 bases and J by 9 bases, with 14 bases between them. The CDR3 is 12 amino acids. The germline CDR1 and CDR2 sequences are LNHDA and SQIVND (reference sequence). The CDR3 coding sequence is TGTGCCAGTAGCGAAGGGGCTGGCAAAGCTTTCTTT. Translated: CASSEGAGKAFF.

The V call is TRBV5-4, the J call TRBJ1-2; D gene unclear. Deletions cut 2 bases from V and 4 bases from J, with 15 bases between. The CDR3 spans 15 residues. Germline values: CDR1 SGHNT, CDR2 YYREEE (reference sequence). The CDR3 DNA follows: TGTGCCAGCAGCTTCATTGGAGGGAGGATCTATGGCTACACCTTC. Translating gives CASSFIGGRIYGYTF.

Of note for this clone: An end of the junction differs from the germline gene, which may be a read error. The chain employs TRBV6-1 and TRBJ1-1; a weak D match, TRBD1 (5 bases). Per germline, CDR1 MNHNS and CDR2 SASEGT. This CDR3 region has 17 residues. As DNA, the CDR3 is TGTGCCAGCAGTCAAGCGGTTGGTACAGGACTGAACACTGAAGCTTTCTTT. Its translation is CASSQAVGTGLNTEAFF.

V gene TRBV2 combines with J gene TRBJ2-7, with a tentative D call TRBD1 (5 bases). With 4 bases removed from V and 4 bases from J, the gap between germline ends came to 11 bases. The CDR3 contains 13 residues. Germline CDR1 reads SNHLY; CDR2 reads FYNNEI. The CDR3 region is CASSGQTKYEQYF. The CDR3 DNA sequence: TGTGCCAGCAGTGGACAGACCAAATACGAGCAGTACTTC.

In DNA, the CDR3 is TGTGCCACCAGTGATCATCGACAGGGAGGCTATCAGCCCCAGCATTTT. Encoded protein: CATSDHRQGGYQPQHF. V and J are TRBV24-1 and TRBJ1-5; 7 bases agree with TRBD1. Germline V gene sequence: CDR1 KGHDR, CDR2 SFDVKD. The CDR3 is made up of 16 amino acids. The trim removed 3 bases at V and 5 bases at J, leaving 9 bases unmatched.

This clone was seen more than once but under ten times. J is TRBJ2-1 and V is TRBV7-9; D remains ambiguous. Per germline, CDR1 SEHNR and CDR2 FQNEAQ (reference sequence). The germline V and J ends were trimmed by 2 bases and 6 bases, with 11 bases remaining between them. The CDR3 covers 14 residues. CDR3 sequence reads: CASSLIPLVNEQFF. The CDR3 region has the DNA TGTGCCAGCAGCTTAATACCCCTAGTCAATGAGCAGTTCTTC.

The rearrangement links TRBV7-9 to TRBJ1-2; the D is unclear. With 5 bases removed from V and 3 bases from J, the gap between germline ends came to 13 bases. CDR1 and CDR2 (germline): SEHNR, FQNEAQ (reference sequence). The CDR3 is 14 residues long. The CDR3 sequence is CASSPRAVDYGYTF. The CDR3 DNA reads as TGTGCCAGCAGCCCCCGCGCGGTGGACTATGGCTACACCTTC.

V gene TRBV4-3 combines with J gene TRBJ2-2, with 8 bases fitting TRBD2. Germline V gives CDR1 LGHNA, CDR2 YSLEER. The CDR3 has 17 residues. The J segment lost 5 bases and the V segment lost 0 bases, leaving 8 bases of the junction unmatched. This chain's CDR3 is CASSQDQSGGPTGELFF. DNA of the CDR3: TGCGCCAGCAGCCAAGATCAGTCGGGGGGGCCTACCGGGGAGCTGTTTTTT.

The count of this clone is one. The V call is TRBV6-5, the J call TRBJ1-2; D is uncertain. The germline gives CDR1 MNHEY, CDR2 SVGAGI. This CDR3 is built from 13 residues. Trimming left V 8 bases short and J 2 bases short, with 12 bases between. In DNA, the CDR3 is TGTGCCAGCTGGGCGGGTAGGAACTATGGCTACACCTTC. Translated, it gives CASWAGRNYGYTF.

V and J are TRBV7-6 and TRBJ2-2; D remains unclear. Between the trimmed V and J ends, which lost 5 bases and 1 base, there was a span of 11 bases. This CDR3 is built from 15 residues. Per germline, CDR1 SGHVS and CDR2 FNYEAQ. The CDR3, as DNA: TGTGCCAGCAGCCCCGGTTCGGTGAACACCGGGGAGCTGTTTTTT. Translation: CASSPGSVNTGELFF.

This chain joins TRBV13 and TRBJ2-7; no clear D gene. The germline V and J ends were trimmed by 5 bases and 3 bases, with 5 bases remaining between them. Germline CDR1 and CDR2: PRHDT and FYEKMQ (reference sequence). This CDR3 comprises 11 residues. DNA of the CDR3: TGTGCCAGCAGCCCCTACTACGAGCAGTACTTC. Translated: CASSPYYEQYF. Complete variable domain (other parts from reference TRBV13 and TRBJ2-7): AAGVIQSPRHLIKEKRETATLKCYPIPRHDTVYWYQQGPGQDPQFLISFYEKMQSDKGSIPDRFSAQQFSDYHSELNMSSLELGDSALYFCASSPYYEQYFGPGTRLTVT.

The rearrangement joins TRBV4-3 to TRBJ2-5, with D unclear. There are 14 residues in the CDR3. Germline lookup yields CDR1 LGHNA and CDR2 YSLEER. Trimming took off 0 bases at V and 2 bases at J, with 7 bases between the two ends. The DNA of the CDR3 is TGCGCCAGCAGCCAAGATTTCAGTCAAGAGACCCAGTACTTC. Translated: CASSQDFSQETQYF.

The genes are TRBV7-6 and TRBJ2-7; TRBD1 aligns across 8 bases. CDR1 is SGHVS, CDR2 FNYEAQ, per germline. There are 18 residues in the CDR3. V lost 4 bases and J lost 4; bases outside the gene matches: 18. Written as DNA, the CDR3 is TGTGCCAGCAGCTCTCTTTGGGGATCAGCAGGGGGCGGATACGAGCAGTACTTC. Amino acids: CASSSLWGSAGGGYEQYF.

This chain links TRBV5-1 with TRBJ2-5; 11 nucleotides line up with TRBD1. CDR3 length: 14 amino acids. The germline gives CDR1 SGHRS, CDR2 YFSETQ. With V trimmed by 3 bases and J by 7 bases, 5 bases remained unmatched. The CDR3 loop reads CASSSSGQGGTQYF. The CDR3, as DNA: TGCGCCAGCAGCTCTTCGGGACAGGGGGGGACCCAGTACTTC.

This clone has a handful of counts. The gene calls are TRBV19 and TRBJ1-2; no firm D call. CDR1 and CDR2 from the germline V gene are LNHDA and SQIVND (reference sequence). Deletions cut 3 bases from V and 5 bases from J, with 7 bases between. This CDR3 is 12 amino acids long. The CDR3 loop is CASSIRGYGYTF. CDR3 DNA: TGTGCCAGTAGTATTCGAGGTTATGGCTACACCTTC.

V and J are TRBV27 and TRBJ2-7; tentative D call: TRBD2 (5 bases). This CDR3 is 15 amino acids long. Germline lookup yields CDR1 MNHEY and CDR2 SMNVEV (reference sequence). The germline V and J ends were trimmed by 3 bases and 0 bases, with 12 bases remaining between them. The CDR3 bases are TGTGCCAGCAGTTTGGGCACTGGGAGCTCCTACGAGCAGTACTTC. This codes for CASSLGTGSSYEQYF.

This clone was seen just once. The gene calls are TRBV5-1 and TRBJ1-5, with 10 positions matching TRBD1. Germline loops: CDR1 SGHRS, CDR2 YFSETQ. The ends lost 4 bases at V and 2 bases at J; junction bases unmatched: 3. This CDR3 comprises 15 residues. In DNA, the CDR3 is TGCGCCAGCAGCAAGACAGGGGGCCGCAATCAGCCCCAGCATTTT. It translates to CASSKTGGRNQPQHF.

This clone has a handful of counts. The chain is built from TRBV5-6 and TRBJ2-7; maybe TRBD2 (6 bases). V was clipped by 2 bases and J by 0 bases, with 15 bases between them. This CDR3 region has 16 residues. Germline V CDR1 and CDR2: SGHDT, YYEEEE. The DNA for the CDR3 is TGTGCCAGCAGCTTCCCCTGGGGACTGAGCTCCTACGAGCAGTACTTC. It codes for CASSFPWGLSSYEQYF.

This clone was seen at least ten times. The chain joins TRBV14 to TRBJ1-3; tentatively, D is TRBD1 (5 bases). Trimming took off 3 bases at V and 2 bases at J, with 14 bases between the two ends. Germline-derived CDR1 and CDR2 are SGHDN and FVKESK. The CDR3 contains 16 residues. CDR3 DNA: TGTGCCAGCAGCCAGACCCTTGGGGGGGCTGGAAACACCATATATTTT. Translation gives CASSQTLGGAGNTIYF.

This sequence joins TRBV23-1 and TRBJ2-1; D unresolved. TRBV23-1 qualifies as an ORF whose function is uncertain. This CDR3 has 10 residues. Trimming took off 7 bases at V and 13 bases at J, with 11 bases between the two ends. CDR3 protein: CASIPTHQFF. The CDR3 nucleotides read TGCGCCAGCATCCCAACTCACCAGTTCTTC.

V is TRBV5-6 and J is TRBJ2-2; the D gene is possibly TRBD1 (6 bases). The CDR3 spans 15 residues. The V and J ends lost 4 bases and 4 bases respectively, with 14 bases between them. Germline CDR1 SGHDT, CDR2 YYEEEE. The CDR3 spells CASSGLDSRTGELFF. The CDR3 DNA reads as TGTGCCAGCAGCGGGCTGGACAGCCGCACCGGGGAGCTGTTTTTT.

The J gene is TRBJ1-1, the V gene TRBV6-2 or TRBV6-3; tentative D call: TRBD1 (6 bases). The CDR3 is 13 residues long. CDR1 is MNHEY and CDR2 is SVGEGT in the germline V gene. V was shortened by 0 bases and J by 11 bases, with 13 bases between the two germline ends. CDR3 loop: CASSYSLTTGAFF. CDR3 DNA sequence: TGTGCCAGCAGTTACTCCCTTACCACAGGGGCTTTCTTT.